This is a list of T cell receptor beta chains from one sample in a study of T cell responses to AZD1222 COVID-19 vaccine. Some clones are missing from TCRdb's copy, which holds only in-frame ones; the method was immunoSEQ multiplex PCR. The data hold about 90,000 clones, with approximately 91% observed a single time. This specimen consisted of peripheral blood, obtained on day 0 of AZD1222 vaccination. The receptor source for this set is an adult in good health. The CDR3 runs from the conserved cysteine through the conserved F or W. D genes are given only for firm matches. The size of a clone is reported for some rows only, either as once, few or many, or as a class for expanded clones.

15 | TRBD1 | . | TRBJ1-6 | TRBV15 | CATAIDREDNSPLHF | TGTGCCACCGCGATCGACAGGGAGGATAATTCACCCCTCCACTTT
12 | . | . | TRBJ1-1 | TRBV28 | CASMGPKGEAFF | TGTGCCAGCATGGGGCCAAAGGGAGAAGCTTTCTTT
16 | . | . | TRBJ2-1 | TRBV7-9 | CASIELGASSYNEQFF | TGTGCCAGCATCGAGCTAGGCGCCAGCTCCTACAATGAGCAGTTCTTC
14 | TRBD2 | few | TRBJ2-7 | TRBV6-5 | CASLLSAGHYEQYF | TGTGCCAGCCTACTCTCAGCGGGGCACTACGAGCAGTACTTC
14 | TRBD2 | . | TRBJ2-7 | TRBV7-9 | CASSLVAGGSEQYF | TGTGCCAGCAGCTTAGTCGCGGGAGGGAGCGAGCAGTACTTC
14 | . | . | TRBJ2-5 | TRBV7-2 | CASSLGRRVETQYF | TGTGCCAGCAGCTTAGGCAGGCGTGTGGAGACCCAGTACTTC
15 | TRBD2 | . | TRBJ2-1 | TRBV6-5 | CASSRLAGFYNEQFF | TGTGCCAGCAGTAGACTAGCGGGGTTTTACAATGAGCAGTTCTTC
15 | TRBD2 | . | TRBJ2-7 | TRBV27 | CASSQSGTISYEQYF | TGTGCCAGCAGTCAGTCCGGGACTATCTCCTACGAGCAGTACTTC
16 | TRBD1 | . | TRBJ2-1 | TRBV27 | CASSSRGRGEYNEQFF | TGTGCCAGCAGCTCCAGGGGGCGCGGCGAATACAATGAGCAGTTCTTC
16 | . | . | TRBJ1-6 | TRBV30 | CAWRRRDGSYNSPLHF | TGTGCCTGGAGGAGGAGGGATGGCTCCTATAATTCACCCCTCCACTTT
15 | TRBD2 | . | TRBJ2-1 | TRBV6-6 | CASSWGLAGENEQFF | TGTGCCAGCAGTTGGGGACTAGCGGGAGAAAATGAGCAGTTCTTC
16 | . | . | TRBJ2-2 | TRBV11-2 | CASSLISWYETGELFF | TGTGCCAGCAGCTTAATCTCTTGGTACGAGACCGGGGAGCTGTTTTTT
18 | TRBD1 | once | TRBJ1-2 | TRBV6-1 | CASSEAPSPGQGSYGYTF | TGTGCCAGCAGTGAAGCCCCATCACCGGGACAGGGGAGTTATGGCTACACCTTC
15 | . | once | TRBJ1-5 | TRBV6-5 | CASSPNGAGNQPQHF | TGTGCCAGCAGTCCCAACGGGGCTGGGAATCAGCCCCAGCATTTT
10 | . | . | TRBJ2-7 | TRBV20-1 | CSASLERRYF | TGCAGTGCTAGTTTGGAAAGGCGGTACTTC
14 | . | . | TRBJ1-2 | TRBV4-2 | CASSQDWGRDGYTF | TGTGCCAGCAGCCAAGATTGGGGCAGAGATGGCTACACCTTC
12 | . | . | TRBJ2-7 | TRBV6-6 | CVSSGGVDEQYF | TGCGTGTCATCAGGGGGGGTGGACGAGCAGTACTTC